Presented here are 20 T cell receptor beta chains from one specimen sequenced in a study of blood T cells in healthy people across ages. Next came a second PCR, run for about 7 to 12 cycles, which used a sample-barcoded 5' primer along with a J-beta primer mix. TCRdb analysed the 5' RACE reads with MiXCR anew, one entry per CDR3 protein. The table shows about 650,000 distinct CDR3 sequences, with about 32% occurring only once. Sequences were obtained from blood. These receptor sequences come from a woman older than 75 in good health.

The chain links TRBV12-3 or TRBV12-4 to TRBJ2-3, with 15 nucleotides matching TRBD2. V was pared by 5 bases and J by 15 bases, with 24 bases of the junction left unmatched. The CDR3 consists of 19 residues. The CDR3 coding sequence is TGTGCCAGCAGTCCAGTGGGGACTAGCGGGGGGTGGAGCACAGATACGGAATATTTT. This codes for CASSPVGTSGGWSTDTEYF.

This clonotype was found many times. This rearrangement joins TRBV20-1 to TRBJ2-1, with D possibly TRBD2 on 6 matching bases. The V end lost 0 bases, the J end lost 7 bases, and 16 bases lay between the germline ends. The germline V gene encodes CDR1 DFQATT and CDR2 SNEGSKA (reference sequence). The CDR3 is made up of 15 amino acids. In DNA, the CDR3 is TGCAGTGCTAGAGATCTGGCGGGGTTGTGGAATGAGCAGTTCTTC. Protein sequence: CSARDLAGLWNEQFF.

This clonotype was counted only a few times. A clone one base away is much larger, so this may be a read error. This chain connects TRBV5-1 to TRBJ2-5; TRBD2 matches 15 bases. The V and J ends lost 7 bases and 7 bases, in that order; junction bases with no gene match: 14. The CDR3 consists of 17 residues. Germline CDR1 is SGHRS and CDR2 is YFSETQ. CDR3 region: CASAGTSGGPSGGTQYF. CDR3 sequence (DNA): TGCGCCAGCGCCGGGACTAGCGGGGGGCCGTCGGGGGGGACCCAGTACTTC. Filled out from reference TRBV5-1 and TRBJ2-5, the complete variable domain reads KAGVTQTPRYLIKTRGQQVTLSCSPISGHRSVSWYQQTPGQGLQFLFEYFSETQRNKGNFPGRFSGRQFSNSRSEMNVSTLELGDSALYLCASAGTSGGPSGGTQYFGPGTRLLVL.

The rearrangement joins TRBV20-1 to TRBJ1-5, with 7 bases aligning to TRBD1. From germline, CDR1 is DFQATT and CDR2 SNEGSKA (reference sequence). This CDR3 is built from 16 residues. The J segment lost 2 bases and the V segment lost 6 bases, leaving 13 bases of the junction unmatched. CDR3 residues: CSASGGQGVGNQPQHF. CDR3 coding DNA: TGCAGTGCGAGCGGCGGTCAGGGGGTTGGCAATCAGCCCCAGCATTTT.

The gene calls are TRBV7-2 and TRBJ2-6; possibly TRBD1 for D (6 bases). The CDR3 extends over 20 amino acids. The V gene lost 5 bases and the J gene lost 2 bases, with 25 bases spanning the gap. Germline V gene data show CDR1 as SGHTA and CDR2 as FQGNSA. DNA for the CDR3: TGTGCCAGCAGCCCAATCGCAGGGGTTGTAATAATAGCTGGGGCCAACGTCCTGACTTTC. It codes for CASSPIAGVVIIAGANVLTF.

This clonotype was observed a few times. The V and J genes are TRBV19 and TRBJ1-5; 9 bases fit TRBD1. V dropped 6 bases and J dropped 5; count of bases not matched to a gene: 14. Looked up from germline, CDR1 is LNHDA and CDR2 is SQIVND (reference sequence). The CDR3 covers 17 residues. CDR3 amino acids: CASRPPPGQGHHQPQHF. The CDR3 coding sequence is TGTGCCAGTAGACCCCCCCCGGGACAGGGACACCATCAGCCCCAGCATTTT.

The chain carries TRBV7-8 and TRBJ2-7; TRBD2 aligns across 13 bases. Germline values: CDR1 SGHVS, CDR2 FQNEAQ. The CDR3 is 14 amino acids. The V gene end was trimmed by 7 bases and the J gene end by 4 bases; junction bases not matched to a gene: 4. The CDR3 is CASNRLAGGYEQYF. As DNA, the CDR3 is TGTGCCAGCAACCGACTAGCGGGGGGATACGAGCAGTACTTC. Combining the CDR3 with reference TRBV7-8 and TRBJ2-7 gives the whole variable domain GAGVSQSPRYKVAKRGQDVALRCDPISGHVSLFWYQQALGQGPEFLTYFQNEAQLDKSGLPSDRFFAERPEGSVSTLKIQRTQQEDSAVYLCASNRLAGGYEQYFGPGTRLTVT.

This clonotype was counted ten times or more. V and J are TRBV2 and TRBJ1-2, with D unclear. In germline, CDR1 is SNHLY, CDR2 FYNNEI. The CDR3 has 14 amino acids. With 3 bases removed from V and 0 bases from J, the gap between germline ends came to 8 bases. CDR3 coding DNA: TGTGCCAGCAGTGATGATGAGACTAACTATGGCTACACCTTC. It codes for CASSDDETNYGYTF.

This clonotype was picked up one time. This chain connects TRBV29-1 to TRBJ2-5; D is unresolved. Trimming pared 2 bases from V and 1 base from J, leaving 8 bases between. Germline V lookup: CDR1 SQVTM, CDR2 ANQGSEA. This CDR3 contains 13 residues. This CDR3 reads CSVESRLQETQYF. CDR3 bases: TGCAGCGTTGAATCTCGCCTCCAAGAGACCCAGTACTTC.

This rearrangement joins TRBV7-8 to TRBJ2-7; 11 bases are a match to TRBD1. CDR1 and CDR2 (germline): SGHVS, FQNEAQ. CDR3 length: 16 amino acids. With 3 bases clipped from V and 1 base from J, the junction kept 5 bases outside the gene matches. DNA for the CDR3: TGTGCCAGCAGCTTGTCACGGGACAGGGGGTCCTACGAGCAGTACTTC. It codes for CASSLSRDRGSYEQYF.

With regard to this clonotype: One end of the junction fails to match germline, which may point to a read error. V and J are TRBV5-1 and TRBJ2-7, with D possibly TRBD1 on 6 matching bases. Germline V gene sequence: CDR1 SGHRS, CDR2 YFSETQ. This CDR3 comprises 15 residues. CDR3 bases: TGCGCCAGCAGCTCGCAAGCACAGGGTAGGAACGAGCGGTACTTC. Translating gives CASSSQAQGRNERYF.

CDR3 in DNA: TGCAGTGCGTTCGACGTGGGCATACTATATGGCTACACCTTC. Protein: CSAFDVGILYGYTF. The genes are TRBV20-1 and TRBJ1-2, with D unclear. V lost 6 bases and J 5 bases, leaving 19 bases between the germline ends. The CDR3 is 14 residues long. From germline, CDR1 is DFQATT and CDR2 SNEGSKA (reference sequence).

This clonotype has ten or more counts. V and J are TRBV2 and TRBJ2-1; D possibly corresponds to TRBD2 (5 bases). The CDR3 totals 13 residues. Trimming took 4 bases from V and 4 from J, leaving 8 bases between them. Germline assignment: CDR1 SNHLY and CDR2 FYNNEI. The chain's CDR3 is CASSGPGYNEQFF. The CDR3 DNA reads as TGTGCCAGCAGTGGTCCGGGGTACAATGAGCAGTTCTTC.

This clonotype was found many times. V and J are TRBV10-3 and TRBJ2-7, with TRBD1 identical over 7 bases. From germline, CDR1 is ENHRY and CDR2 SYGVKD. With 6 bases clipped from V and 7 bases from J, the junction kept 12 bases outside the gene matches. This CDR3 contains 14 residues. The CDR3 DNA reads as TGTGCCATCAGGATGACAGGGCTATCTAGGGAGCAGTACTTC. Protein sequence: CAIRMTGLSREQYF.

This clonotype was detected many times. V and J are TRBV18 and TRBJ2-3, with D uncertain. Trimming took off 2 bases at V and 3 bases at J, with 6 bases between the two ends. The germline V gene encodes CDR1 KGHSH and CDR2 LQKENI. The CDR3 runs to 13 residues. CDR3 coding DNA: TGTGCCAGCTCACCATTTCAAACAGATACGCAGTATTTT. Residues: CASSPFQTDTQYF.

This clonotype has a handful of counts. This chain connects TRBV12-3 or TRBV12-4 to TRBJ1-1, with a tentative D call TRBD1 (6 bases). The CDR3 is made up of 15 amino acids. Trimming cost V 2 bases and J 3 bases, with 13 bases left between them. The CDR3 spells CASSLSGGRDTEAFF. CDR3 nucleotide sequence: TGTGCCAGCAGTTTAAGTGGGGGGCGCGACACTGAAGCTTTCTTT.

This clonotype was recorded at least ten times. The chain combines TRBV9 with TRBJ2-5; 8 bases match TRBD2. The CDR3 is made up of 15 amino acids. Unmatched junction bases numbered 7, after V lost 4 bases and J lost 2 bases. The V gene's germline CDR1 is SGDLS and CDR2 YYNGEE. This CDR3 is CASSRAPSGQETQYF. The CDR3, as DNA: TGTGCCAGCAGCCGTGCACCTAGCGGGCAAGAGACCCAGTACTTC.

The chain employs TRBV12-3 or TRBV12-4 and TRBJ1-4; 9 bases map to TRBD1. The CDR3 is 16 amino acids. V lost 5 bases to trimming and J lost 0 bases; unmatched junction nucleotides: 4. The CDR3 reads CASSPGQGATNEKLFF. CDR3 DNA sequence: TGTGCCAGCAGTCCGGGACAGGGTGCAACTAATGAAAAACTGTTTTTT.

This clonotype turned up a few times. This chain uses TRBV4-3 with TRBJ2-3; TRBD2 agrees at 9 bases. Germline CDR1 is LGHNA and CDR2 is YSLEER. CDR3 length equals 18 residues. V shed 1 base, J shed 2 bases, and the junction held 10 bases outside the gene matches. The CDR3 coding sequence is TGCGCCAGCAGCCAAGGGAGTGGTCTAGCGGGGCTCACAGATACGCAGTATTTT. Amino acids: CASSQGSGLAGLTDTQYF.

This chain connects TRBV24-1 to TRBJ2-1; D possibly corresponds to TRBD1 (5 bases). Trimming pared 6 bases from V and 1 base from J, leaving 18 bases between. The CDR3 is 17 residues long. Germline lookup yields CDR1 KGHDR and CDR2 SFDVKD. The DNA of the CDR3 is TGTGCCACCAGTTCGGTACCCAGGGTTAATTCCTACAATGAGCAGTTCTTC. Protein product: CATSSVPRVNSYNEQFF.